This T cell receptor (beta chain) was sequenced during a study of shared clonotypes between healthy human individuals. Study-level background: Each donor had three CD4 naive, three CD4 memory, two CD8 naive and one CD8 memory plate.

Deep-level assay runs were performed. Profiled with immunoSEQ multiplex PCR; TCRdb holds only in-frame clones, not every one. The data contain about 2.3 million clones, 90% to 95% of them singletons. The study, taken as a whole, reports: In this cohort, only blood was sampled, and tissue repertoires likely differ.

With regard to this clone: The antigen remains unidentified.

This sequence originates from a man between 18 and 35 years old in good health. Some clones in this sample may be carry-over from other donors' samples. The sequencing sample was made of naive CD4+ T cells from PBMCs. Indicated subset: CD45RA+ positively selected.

CDR3 region: CASSSTRGVDSPLHF. The DNA for the CDR3 is TGTGCCAGCAGCTCAACCCGGGGAGTTGATTCACCCCTCCACTTT. The chain joins TRBV7-9 to TRBJ1-6; D is ambiguous. The CDR3 consists of 15 residues. V gave up 4 bases and J gave up 8 bases, with 15 bases separating them. Germline loops: CDR1 SEHNR, CDR2 FQNEAQ (reference sequence).